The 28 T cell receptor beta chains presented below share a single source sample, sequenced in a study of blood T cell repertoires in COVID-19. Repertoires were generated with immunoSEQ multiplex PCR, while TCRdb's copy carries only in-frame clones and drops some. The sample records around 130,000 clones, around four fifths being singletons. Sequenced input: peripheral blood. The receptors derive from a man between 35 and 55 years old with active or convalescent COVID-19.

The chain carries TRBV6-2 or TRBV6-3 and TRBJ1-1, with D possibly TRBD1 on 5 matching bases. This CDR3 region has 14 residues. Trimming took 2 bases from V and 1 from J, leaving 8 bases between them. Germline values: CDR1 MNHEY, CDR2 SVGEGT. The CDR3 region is CASSYGQGNTEAFF. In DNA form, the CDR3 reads TGTGCCAGCAGTTACGGGCAGGGGAACACTGAAGCTTTCTTT.

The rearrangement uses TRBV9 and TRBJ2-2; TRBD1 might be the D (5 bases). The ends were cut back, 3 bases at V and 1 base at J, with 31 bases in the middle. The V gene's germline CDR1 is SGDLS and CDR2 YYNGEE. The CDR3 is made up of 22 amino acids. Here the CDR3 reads CASSANPGAGKGVVGNTGELFF. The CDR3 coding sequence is TGTGCCAGCAGCGCCAACCCTGGGGCAGGGAAGGGCGTAGTCGGGAACACCGGGGAGCTGTTTTTT.

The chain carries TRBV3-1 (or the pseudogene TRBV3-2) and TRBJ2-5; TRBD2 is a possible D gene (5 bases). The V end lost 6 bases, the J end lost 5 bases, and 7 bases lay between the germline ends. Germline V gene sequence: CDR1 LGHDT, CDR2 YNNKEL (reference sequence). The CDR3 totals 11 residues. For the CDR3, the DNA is TGTGCCAGCAGGACGGGGGAGACCCAGTACTTC. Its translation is CASRTGETQYF.

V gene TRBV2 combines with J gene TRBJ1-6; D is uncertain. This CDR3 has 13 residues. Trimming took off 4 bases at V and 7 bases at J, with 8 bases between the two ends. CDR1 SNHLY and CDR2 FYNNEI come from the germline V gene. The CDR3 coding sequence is TGTGCCAGCAGTGTCACAGAGAATTCACCCCTCCACTTT. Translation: CASSVTENSPLHF.

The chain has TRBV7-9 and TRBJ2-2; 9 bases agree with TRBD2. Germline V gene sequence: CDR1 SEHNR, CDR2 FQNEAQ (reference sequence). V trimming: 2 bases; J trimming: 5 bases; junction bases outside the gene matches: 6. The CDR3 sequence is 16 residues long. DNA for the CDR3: TGTGCCAGCAGCTTAAAACTAGCGGGCGGGACCGGGGAGCTGTTTTTT. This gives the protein CASSLKLAGGTGELFF.

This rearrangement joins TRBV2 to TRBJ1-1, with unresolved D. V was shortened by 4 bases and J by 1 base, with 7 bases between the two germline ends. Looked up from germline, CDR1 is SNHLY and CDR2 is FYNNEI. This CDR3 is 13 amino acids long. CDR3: CASSVSQNTEAFF. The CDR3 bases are TGTGCCAGCAGTGTCAGTCAGAACACTGAAGCTTTCTTT.

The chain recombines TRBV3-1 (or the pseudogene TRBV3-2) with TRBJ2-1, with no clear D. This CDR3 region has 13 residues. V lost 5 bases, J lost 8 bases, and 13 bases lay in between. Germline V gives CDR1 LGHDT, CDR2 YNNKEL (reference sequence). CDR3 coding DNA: TGTGCCAGCAGCGGAGATATAGGATATGAGCAGTTCTTC. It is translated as CASSGDIGYEQFF.

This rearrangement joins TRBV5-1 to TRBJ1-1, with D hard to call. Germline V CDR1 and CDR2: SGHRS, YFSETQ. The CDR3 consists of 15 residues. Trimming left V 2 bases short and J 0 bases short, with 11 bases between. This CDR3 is CASSLNSGMNTEAFF. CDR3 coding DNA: TGCGCCAGCAGCTTAAACAGCGGGATGAACACTGAAGCTTTCTTT.

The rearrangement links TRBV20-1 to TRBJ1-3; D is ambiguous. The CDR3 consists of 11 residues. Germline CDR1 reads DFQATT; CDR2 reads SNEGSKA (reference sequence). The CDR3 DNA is TGCAGCGTATCCCTCGGAAACACCATATATTTT. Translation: CSVSLGNTIYF.

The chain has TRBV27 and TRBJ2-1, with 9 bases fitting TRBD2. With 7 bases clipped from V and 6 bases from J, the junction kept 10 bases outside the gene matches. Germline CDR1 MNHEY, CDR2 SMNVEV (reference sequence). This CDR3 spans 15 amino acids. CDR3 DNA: TGTGCCAGCATCAATTTAGGCGGGGGGGCCAATGAGCAGTTCTTC. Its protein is CASINLGGGANEQFF.

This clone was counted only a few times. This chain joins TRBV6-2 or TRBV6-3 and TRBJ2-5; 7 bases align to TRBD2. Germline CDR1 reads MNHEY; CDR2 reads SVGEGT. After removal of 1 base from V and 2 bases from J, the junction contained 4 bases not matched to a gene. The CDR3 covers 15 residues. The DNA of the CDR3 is TGTGCCAGCAGTTACTGGACTAGAGGGCAAGAGACCCAGTACTTC. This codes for CASSYWTRGQETQYF.

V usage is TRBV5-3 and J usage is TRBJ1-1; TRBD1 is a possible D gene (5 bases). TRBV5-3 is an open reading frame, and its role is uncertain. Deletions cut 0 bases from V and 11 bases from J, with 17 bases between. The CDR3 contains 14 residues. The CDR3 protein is CARSLGGRVTGAFF. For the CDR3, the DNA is TGTGCCAGAAGCTTGGGGGGCAGGGTGACCGGGGCTTTCTTT.

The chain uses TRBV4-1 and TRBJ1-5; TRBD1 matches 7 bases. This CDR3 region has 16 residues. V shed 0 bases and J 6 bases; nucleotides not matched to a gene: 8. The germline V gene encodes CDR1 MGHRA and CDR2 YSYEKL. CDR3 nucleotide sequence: TGCGCCAGCAGCCAAGATACAGGGGTCCTCGGTCAGCCCCAGCATTTT. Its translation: CASSQDTGVLGQPQHF.

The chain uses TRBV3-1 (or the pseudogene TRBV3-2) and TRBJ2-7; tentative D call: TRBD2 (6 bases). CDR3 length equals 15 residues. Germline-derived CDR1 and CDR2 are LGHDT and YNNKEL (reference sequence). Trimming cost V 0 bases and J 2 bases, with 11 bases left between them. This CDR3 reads CASSQETSRAYEQYF. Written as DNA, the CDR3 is TGTGCCAGCAGCCAAGAGACTAGTCGGGCCTACGAGCAGTACTTC.

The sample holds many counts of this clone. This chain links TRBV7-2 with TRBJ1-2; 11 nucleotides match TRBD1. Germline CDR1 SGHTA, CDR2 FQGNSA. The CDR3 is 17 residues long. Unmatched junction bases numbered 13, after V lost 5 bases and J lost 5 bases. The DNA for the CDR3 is TGTGCCAGCAGCACCGGGACAGGGGGTATTAGCGGTTATGGCTACACCTTC. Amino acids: CASSTGTGGISGYGYTF.

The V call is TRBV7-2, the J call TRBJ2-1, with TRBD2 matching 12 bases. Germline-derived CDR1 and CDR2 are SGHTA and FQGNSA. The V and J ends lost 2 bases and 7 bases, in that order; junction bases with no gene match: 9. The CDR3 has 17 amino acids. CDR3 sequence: CASSLWGLAGGKNEQFF. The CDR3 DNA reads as TGTGCCAGCAGCTTATGGGGACTAGCGGGTGGAAAAAATGAGCAGTTCTTC.

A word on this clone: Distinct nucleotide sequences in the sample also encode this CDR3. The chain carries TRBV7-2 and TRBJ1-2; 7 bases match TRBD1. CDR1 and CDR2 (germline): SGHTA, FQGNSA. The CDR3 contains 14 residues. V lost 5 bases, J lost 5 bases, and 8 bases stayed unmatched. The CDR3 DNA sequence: TGTGCCAGCAGCCCAGGGACAGCAGGTTATGGCTACACCTTC. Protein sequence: CASSPGTAGYGYTF.

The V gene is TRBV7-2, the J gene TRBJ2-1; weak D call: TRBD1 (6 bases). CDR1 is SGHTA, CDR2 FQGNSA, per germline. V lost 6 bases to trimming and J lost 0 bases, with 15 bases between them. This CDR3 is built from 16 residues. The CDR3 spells CASSPRQASSYNEQFF. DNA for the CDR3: TGTGCCAGCAGTCCTAGACAGGCGAGCTCCTACAATGAGCAGTTCTTC.

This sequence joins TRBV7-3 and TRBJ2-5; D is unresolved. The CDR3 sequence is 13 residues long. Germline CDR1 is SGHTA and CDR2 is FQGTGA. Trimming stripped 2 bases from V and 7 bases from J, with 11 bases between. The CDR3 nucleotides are TGTGCCAGCAGCTTAGTCGCGTCCGGGACCCAGTACTTC. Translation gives CASSLVASGTQYF. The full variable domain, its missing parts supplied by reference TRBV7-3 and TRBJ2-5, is GAGVSQTPSNKVTEKGKYVELRCDPISGHTALYWYRQSLGQGPEFLIYFQGTGAADDSGLPNDRFFAVRPEGSVSTLKIQRTERGDSAVYLCASSLVASGTQYFGPGTRLLVL.

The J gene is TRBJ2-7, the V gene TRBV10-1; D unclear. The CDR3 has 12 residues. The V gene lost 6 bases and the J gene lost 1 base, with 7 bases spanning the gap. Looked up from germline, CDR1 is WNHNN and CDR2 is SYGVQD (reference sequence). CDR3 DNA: TGCGCCAGCAGAGACAAGTCCTACGAGCAGTACTTC. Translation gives CASRDKSYEQYF.

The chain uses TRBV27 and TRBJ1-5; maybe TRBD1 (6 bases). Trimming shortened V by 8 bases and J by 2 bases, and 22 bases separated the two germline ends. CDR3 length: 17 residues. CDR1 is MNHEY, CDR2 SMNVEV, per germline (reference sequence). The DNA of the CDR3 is TGTGCCAGCGGACTTACCGGGACACAAGCCGGCAATCAGCCCCAGCATTTT. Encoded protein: CASGLTGTQAGNQPQHF.

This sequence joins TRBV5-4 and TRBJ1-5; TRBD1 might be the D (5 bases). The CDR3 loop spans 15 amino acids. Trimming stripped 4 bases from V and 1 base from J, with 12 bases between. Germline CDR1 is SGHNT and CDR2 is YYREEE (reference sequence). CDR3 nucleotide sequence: TGTGCCAGCAGCCTGACAGACCTCAGCAATCAGCCCCAGCATTTT. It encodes CASSLTDLSNQPQHF.

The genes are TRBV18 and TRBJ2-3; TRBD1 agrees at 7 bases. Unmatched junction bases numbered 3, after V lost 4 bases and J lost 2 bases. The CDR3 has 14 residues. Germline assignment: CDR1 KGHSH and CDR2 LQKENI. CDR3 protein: CASSQTGTTDTQYF. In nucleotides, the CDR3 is TGTGCCAGCTCACAGACAGGGACCACAGATACGCAGTATTTT.

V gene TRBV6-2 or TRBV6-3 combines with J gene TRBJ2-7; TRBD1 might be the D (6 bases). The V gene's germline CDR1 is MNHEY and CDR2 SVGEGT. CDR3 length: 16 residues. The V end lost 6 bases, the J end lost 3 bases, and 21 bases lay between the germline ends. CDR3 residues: CASSGVGLTGHYEQYF. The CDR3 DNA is TGTGCCAGCAGCGGTGTGGGGCTGACAGGACACTACGAGCAGTACTTC.

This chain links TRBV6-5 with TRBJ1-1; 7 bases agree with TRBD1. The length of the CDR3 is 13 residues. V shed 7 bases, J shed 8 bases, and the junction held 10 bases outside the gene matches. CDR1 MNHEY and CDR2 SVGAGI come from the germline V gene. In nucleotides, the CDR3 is TGTGCCAGCACCAAACCCGGGACAGCCGAAGCTTTCTTT. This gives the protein CASTKPGTAEAFF.

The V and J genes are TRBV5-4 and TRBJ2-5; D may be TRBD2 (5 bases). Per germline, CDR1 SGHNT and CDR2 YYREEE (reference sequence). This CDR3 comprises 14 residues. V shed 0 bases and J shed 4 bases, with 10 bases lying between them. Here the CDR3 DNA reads TGTGCCAGCAGCTTGGGGAGCGGACGAGAGACCCAGTACTTC. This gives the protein CASSLGSGRETQYF.

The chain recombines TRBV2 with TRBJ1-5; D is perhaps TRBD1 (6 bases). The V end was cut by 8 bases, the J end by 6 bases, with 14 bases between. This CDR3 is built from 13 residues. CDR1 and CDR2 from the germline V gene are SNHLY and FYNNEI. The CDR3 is CASHRRGSQPQHF. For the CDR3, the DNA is TGTGCCAGCCACCGCAGGGGAAGTCAGCCCCAGCATTTT.

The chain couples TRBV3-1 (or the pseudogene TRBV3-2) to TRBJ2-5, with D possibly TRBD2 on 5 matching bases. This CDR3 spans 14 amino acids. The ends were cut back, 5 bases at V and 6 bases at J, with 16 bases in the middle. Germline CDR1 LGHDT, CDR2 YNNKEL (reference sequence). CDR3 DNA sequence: TGTGCCAGCAGCGGGCTAGCTTTTATTAAGACCCAGTACTTC. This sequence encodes CASSGLAFIKTQYF.